The clone carrying this T cell receptor (beta chain) showed up many times. The CDR3 regions of TCR beta were amplified from RNA transcripts. The primer set for the first-round RT-PCR of the TCR CDR3 was HTBI. Via MiXCR, TCRdb re-called the multiplex PCR reads, giving one row per CDR3 protein. This table has 500,000 to 600,000 distinct CDR3 sequences, 40% to 55% appearing once. Germline CDR1 is DFQATT and CDR2 is SNEGSKA (reference sequence). J gave up 1 base and V 6 bases, and 8 bases lay outside the gene matches. This CDR3 has 14 residues. The data derive from a study of T cells in Graves' hyperthyroidism and ophthalmopathy.

This chain uses TRBV20-1 with TRBJ2-7, with 8 bases that match TRBD2. The sequencing sample was made of peripheral blood or thyroid tissue (not recorded which). The sequence was collected from a young woman with Graves' hyperthyroidism. Written as DNA, the CDR3 is TGCAGTGCATTAACCGGGACTAGTTCCTACGAGCAGTACTTC. This encodes CSALTGTSSYEQYF.